The 30 T cell receptor beta chains below all came from one sample that was sequenced in a study of cytomegalovirus exposure and HLA in healthy donors (dated by TCRdb to 2015 to 2018). Library method: the immunoSEQ multiplex PCR assay. A mixture of 60 forward primers for TCR Vbeta segments and 13 reverse primers for TCR Jbeta segments was used in the multiplex PCR. Held by TCRdb, this immuneACCESS table contains in-frame sequences only and omits some clones. Under half of the omission traces to an unresolved V gene where checked; the cause of the rest is unknown. Recorded for this sample are about 200,000 clones; over 80% of them occurred a single time. The ten largest clones take up roughly 0.7% of the sample. Sequencing input: PBMCs. The receptors were sampled from a boy between 2 and 10 years old in good health and CMV-seronegative.

The chain has TRBV7-9 and TRBJ2-1, with TRBD1 matching 9 bases. The CDR3 runs to 12 residues. With 4 bases clipped from V and 15 bases from J, the junction kept 7 bases outside the gene matches. Germline-derived CDR1 and CDR2 are SEHNR and FQNEAQ (reference sequence). For the CDR3, the DNA is TGTGCCAGCAGCTCTGGGACAGGGAGCATGTTCTTC. Its protein is CASSSGTGSMFF.

This clone has more than one count but fewer than ten. The chain combines TRBV30 with TRBJ1-4; no definite D call. The CDR3 runs to 11 residues. CDR1 and CDR2 from the germline V gene are GTSNPN and SVGIG (reference sequence). Trimming cost V 6 bases and J 8 bases, with 10 bases left between them. The CDR3 DNA is TGTGCCTGTGGAGGAGGGGAAAAACTGTTTTTT. Translating it yields CACGGGEKLFF.

This clone was seen a few times. The chain recombines TRBV5-1 with TRBJ1-5; a possible D gene is TRBD1 (6 bases). CDR3 size: 14 residues. Looked up from germline, CDR1 is SGHRS and CDR2 is YFSETQ. V gave up 4 bases and J gave up 5 bases, with 13 bases separating them. CDR3 nucleotides: TGCGCCAGCAGCCCGGGACATGGGGATCAGCCCCAGCATTTT. It encodes CASSPGHGDQPQHF.

The genes are TRBV9 and TRBJ2-1, with D possibly being TRBD1 (5 bases). Trimming took 0 bases from V and 8 from J, leaving 12 bases between them. Germline V gene lookup returns CDR1 SGDLS and CDR2 YYNGEE. CDR3 length: 14 amino acids. CDR3 residues: CASSVEGMAHEQFF. Here the CDR3 DNA reads TGTGCCAGCAGCGTAGAGGGGATGGCCCATGAGCAGTTCTTC.

This chain joins TRBV6-5 and TRBJ2-1; 8 nucleotides align to TRBD1. The length of the CDR3 is 12 residues. Germline V gene lookup returns CDR1 MNHEY and CDR2 SVGAGI. V was pared by 6 bases and J by 10 bases, with 5 bases of the junction left unmatched. The CDR3 here is CASSLDREEQFF. The CDR3 DNA follows: TGTGCCAGCAGCCTGGACAGGGAGGAGCAGTTCTTC.

The chain uses TRBV11-2 and TRBJ2-2; TRBD2 aligns across 11 bases. Trimming at V came to 1 base and at J to 5 bases, leaving 3 bases not matched to a gene. Germline V gene data show CDR1 as SGHAT and CDR2 as FQNNGV. The CDR3 spans 16 residues. The CDR3, as DNA: TGTGCCAGCAGCTTAGGACTAGCGGGGATAACCGGGGAGCTGTTTTTT. As protein: CASSLGLAGITGELFF.

This clone is a singleton in its sample. The chain recombines TRBV29-1 with TRBJ2-3; 12 bases match TRBD2. The length of the CDR3 is 18 residues. Trimming removed 5 bases from V and 0 bases from J; junction bases left unmatched: 12. Germline V gives CDR1 SQVTM, CDR2 ANQGSEA. DNA for the CDR3: TGCAGCGTTCAGCCGCCTGGACTAGCGGGGCCTAGCACAGATACGCAGTATTTT. It codes for CSVQPPGLAGPSTDTQYF.

V usage is TRBV7-9 and J usage is TRBJ2-5, with a weak D call TRBD2 (6 bases). Germline V gives CDR1 SEHNR, CDR2 FQNEAQ (reference sequence). The V end was cut by 4 bases, the J end by 0 bases, with 15 bases between. This CDR3 has 16 amino acids. CDR3 protein: CASSSPPGANQETQYF. DNA for the CDR3: TGTGCCAGCAGCTCCCCCCCGGGAGCGAACCAAGAGACCCAGTACTTC.

The J gene is TRBJ2-5, the V gene TRBV30; 8 bases agree with TRBD2. The J segment lost 4 bases and the V segment lost 0 bases, leaving 4 bases of the junction unmatched. CDR3 length: 14 amino acids. Germline values: CDR1 GTSNPN, CDR2 SVGIG (reference sequence). In DNA, the CDR3 is TGTGCCTGGAGTGTACCCGGGGGGGGAGAGACCCAGTACTTC. It encodes CAWSVPGGGETQYF.

V is TRBV27 and J is TRBJ1-2, with D tentatively TRBD1 (6 bases). This CDR3 spans 14 amino acids. Trimming took 7 bases from V and 4 from J, leaving 16 bases between them. CDR1 is MNHEY, CDR2 SMNVEV, per germline (reference sequence). The DNA of the CDR3 is TGTGCCAGCACCTCAAACGGACAGACCTATGGCTACACCTTC. As protein: CASTSNGQTYGYTF.

The chain employs TRBV5-4 and TRBJ1-2; 8 positions match TRBD1. The CDR3 is 15 amino acids. Germline V gene data show CDR1 as SGHNT and CDR2 as YYREEE (reference sequence). V was pared by 5 bases and J by 2 bases, with 8 bases of the junction left unmatched. The CDR3 DNA reads TGTGCCAGCAGACCCGGGACAGGTTTAAACTATGGCTACACCTTC. This codes for CASRPGTGLNYGYTF.

The chain combines TRBV10-3 with TRBJ2-3, with D possibly TRBD2 on 5 matching bases. The length of the CDR3 is 13 residues. Germline V gene lookup returns CDR1 ENHRY and CDR2 SYGVKD. Deletions cut 7 bases from V and 0 bases from J, with 8 bases between. CDR3: CAIKEVSTDTQYF. As DNA, the CDR3 is TGTGCCATCAAGGAGGTGAGCACAGATACGCAGTATTTT.

The CDR3: CASSQRTYNEQFF. CDR3 in DNA: TGCGCCAGCAGCCAGCGAACCTACAATGAGCAGTTCTTC. The chain has TRBV5-1 and TRBJ2-1, with D hard to call. This CDR3 is 13 amino acids long. Germline V gene lookup returns CDR1 SGHRS and CDR2 YFSETQ. V lost 4 bases, J lost 2 bases, and 7 bases lay in between.

V and J are TRBV5-6 and TRBJ2-1; 10 bases align to TRBD2. Losses at the gene ends were 3 bases for V and 0 bases for J; bases not matched to a gene: 9. Germline-derived CDR1 and CDR2 are SGHDT and YYEEEE. The CDR3 consists of 18 residues. CDR3 DNA sequence: TGTGCCAGCAGCTGGGGACTAGCGCCACTTAGCTCCTACAATGAGCAGTTCTTC. Protein sequence: CASSWGLAPLSSYNEQFF.

This chain joins TRBV5-1 and TRBJ2-7; 11 bases are a match to TRBD1. Germline CDR1 is SGHRS and CDR2 is YFSETQ. The V gene end was trimmed by 0 bases and the J gene end by 5 bases; junction bases not matched to a gene: 4. CDR3 length: 15 amino acids. Here the CDR3 DNA reads TGCGCCAGCAGCTTGGGTGGGACAGGGGGAAACGAGCAGTACTTC. Translating gives CASSLGGTGGNEQYF.

This clone was seen once. The chain is built from TRBV7-9 and TRBJ2-5; tentative D call: TRBD1 (5 bases). Germline values: CDR1 SEHNR, CDR2 FQNEAQ (reference sequence). The CDR3 is 15 residues long. The germline V and J ends were trimmed by 5 bases and 4 bases, with 17 bases remaining between them. The CDR3 region is CASSPPTRDLETQYF. CDR3 DNA: TGTGCCAGCAGCCCACCCACCAGGGATTTAGAGACCCAGTACTTC.

The chain is built from TRBV9 and TRBJ2-7; 8 positions agree with TRBD2. The V gene's germline CDR1 is SGDLS and CDR2 YYNGEE. The ends lost 4 bases at V and 4 bases at J; junction bases unmatched: 10. This CDR3 spans 15 amino acids. The CDR3 coding sequence is TGTGCCAGCAGCCCCCCGGGAGGGCCAACGTACGAGCAGTACTTC. This gives the protein CASSPPGGPTYEQYF.

This chain's CDR3 is CASTVNTEAFF. CDR3 DNA: TGTGCCAGCACGGTGAACACTGAAGCTTTCTTT. The rearrangement joins TRBV6-6 to TRBJ1-1; D unresolved. Looked up from germline, CDR1 is MNHNY and CDR2 is SVGAGI (reference sequence). The CDR3 extends over 11 amino acids. Trimming took off 7 bases at V and 0 bases at J, with 3 bases between the two ends.

V and J are TRBV6-5 and TRBJ1-1; TRBD1 matches at 10 bases. The CDR3 consists of 15 residues. Trimming took 2 bases from V and 6 from J; bases not matched to a gene: 6. CDR1 MNHEY and CDR2 SVGAGI come from the germline V gene. CDR3 nucleotides: TGTGCCAGCAGTTACCCCGGGACAGGGGTAGCTGAAGCTTTCTTT. As protein: CASSYPGTGVAEAFF.

The chain carries TRBV4-1 and TRBJ1-2; 9 bases agree with TRBD1. Germline V gives CDR1 MGHRA, CDR2 YSYEKL. The junction had 6 bases not matched to a gene; V was cut back by 3 bases and J by 4 bases. The CDR3 totals 15 residues. DNA of the CDR3: TGCGCCAGCAGCCAGGACAGGGGAGAAAGCTATGGCTACACCTTC. It translates to CASSQDRGESYGYTF.

The sample holds one count of this clone. The V gene is TRBV11-3, the J gene TRBJ1-5, with D possibly TRBD1 on 5 matching bases. V was clipped by 1 base and J by 6 bases, with 10 bases between them. The CDR3 covers 14 residues. CDR1 and CDR2 (germline): SGHNT, YENEEA. The CDR3 loop is CASSLAGRGQPQHF. CDR3 nucleotide sequence: TGTGCCAGCAGCTTAGCAGGGAGGGGTCAGCCCCAGCATTTT.

This clone was counted only a few times. The chain is built from TRBV7-9 and TRBJ1-4, with TRBD1 matching over 7 bases. The CDR3 extends over 14 amino acids. The ends lost 1 base at V and 7 bases at J; junction bases unmatched: 3. Looked up from germline, CDR1 is SEHNR and CDR2 is FQNEAQ (reference sequence). The CDR3 region is CASSLVGTAEKLFF. In DNA, the CDR3 is TGTGCCAGCAGCTTAGTGGGGACAGCTGAAAAACTGTTTTTT.

The rearrangement uses TRBV27 and TRBJ1-4; D remains ambiguous. The germline V gene has CDR1 MNHEY and CDR2 SMNVEV (reference sequence). The CDR3 runs 15 residues. V dropped 5 bases and J dropped 0 bases, with 10 bases sitting between them. CDR3 residues: CASSTSVATNEKLFF. The DNA for the CDR3 is TGTGCCAGCAGTACCTCAGTTGCAACTAATGAAAAACTGTTTTTT.

CDR3 amino acids: CASSYQGTELLEQYF. DNA of the CDR3: TGTGCCAGCAGTTACCAAGGGACAGAGCTTTTGGAGCAGTACTTC. The chain links TRBV6-5 to TRBJ2-7; 7 bases line up with TRBD1. V was clipped by 2 bases and J by 7 bases; unmatched bases: 11. The CDR3 has 15 residues. Germline CDR1 reads MNHEY; CDR2 reads SVGAGI.

The chain couples TRBV30 to TRBJ2-5; tentatively, D is TRBD2 (6 bases). CDR3 length equals 11 residues. Germline CDR1 GTSNPN, CDR2 SVGIG (reference sequence). Trimming left V 2 bases short and J 7 bases short, with 8 bases between. CDR3 in DNA: TGTGCCTGGAGTTCTAGCGTGACCCAGTACTTC. Translation: CAWSSSVTQYF.

The J gene is TRBJ2-2, the V gene TRBV30; TRBD2 aligns across 11 bases. Germline CDR1 GTSNPN, CDR2 SVGIG (reference sequence). Trimming took 3 bases from V and 2 from J; bases not matched to a gene: 5. The CDR3 is 16 residues long. As DNA, the CDR3 is TGTGCCTGGAGCCGCGGGACTAGCGGCAACACCGGGGAGCTGTTTTTT. Encoded protein: CAWSRGTSGNTGELFF.

J is TRBJ2-1 and V is TRBV30, with 9 bases aligning to TRBD2. The CDR3 loop spans 14 amino acids. Germline CDR1 GTSNPN, CDR2 SVGIG (reference sequence). V was pared by 0 bases and J by 7 bases, with 4 bases of the junction left unmatched. The CDR3 is CAWSVGLANNEQFF. The CDR3 nucleotides read TGTGCCTGGAGTGTAGGACTAGCGAATAATGAGCAGTTCTTC.

The chain has TRBV25-1 and TRBJ2-3; TRBD1 aligns across 7 bases. V shed 9 bases and J 2 bases; nucleotides not matched to a gene: 5. The CDR3 length is 13 residues. In germline, CDR1 is MGHDK, CDR2 SYGVNS. CDR3 nucleotide sequence: TGTGCCAGTGTCAGGGGGTTCACAGATACGCAGTATTTT. Residues: CASVRGFTDTQYF.

The V and J genes are TRBV7-9 and TRBJ2-3; D not certain. The CDR3 has 13 residues. Trimming pared 5 bases from V and 3 bases from J, leaving 9 bases between. From germline, CDR1 is SEHNR and CDR2 FQNEAQ (reference sequence). CDR3 residues: CASSLRQTDTQYF. The CDR3 bases are TGTGCCAGCAGCCTCAGACAAACAGATACGCAGTATTTT.

The chain recombines TRBV15 with TRBJ2-7, with D perhaps TRBD1 (7 bases). The CDR3 sequence is 16 residues long. The germline CDR1 and CDR2 sequences are LNHNV and YYDKDF (reference sequence). Trimming pared 3 bases from V and 2 bases from J, leaving 17 bases between. The CDR3 region has the DNA TGTGCCACCAGCAGGGGGGGCCGAACAGGGGCCTACGAGCAGTACTTC. Its protein product is CATSRGGRTGAYEQYF.